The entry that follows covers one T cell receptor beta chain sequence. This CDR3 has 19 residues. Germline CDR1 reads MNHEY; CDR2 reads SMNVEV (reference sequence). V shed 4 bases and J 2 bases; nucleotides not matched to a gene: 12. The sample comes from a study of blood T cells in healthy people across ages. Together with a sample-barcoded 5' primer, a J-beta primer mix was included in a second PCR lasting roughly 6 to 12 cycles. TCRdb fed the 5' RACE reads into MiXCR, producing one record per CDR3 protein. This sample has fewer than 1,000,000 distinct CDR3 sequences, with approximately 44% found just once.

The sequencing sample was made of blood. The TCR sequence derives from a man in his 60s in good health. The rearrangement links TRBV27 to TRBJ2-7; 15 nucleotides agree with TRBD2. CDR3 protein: CASSSYRTSGGVVTYEQYF. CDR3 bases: TGTGCCAGCAGTTCTTATCGGACTAGCGGGGGGGTCGTAACCTACGAGCAGTACTTC.